This T cell receptor (beta chain) comes out of a study of CD8+ T cells in alopecia areata. Extracted RNA was reverse transcribed, and the resulting cDNA served as sequencing template. Method: immunoSEQ multiplex PCR; TCRdb's copy keeps in-frame clones and lacks some. Among around 100,000 clones listed, 60% were seen once. The treatment is: oral pan-JAK inhibitor, 5-10 mg twice daily. From germline, CDR1 is MGHRA and CDR2 YSYEKL. CDR3 length equals 11 residues. Trimming shortened V by 0 bases and J by 8 bases, and 4 bases separated the two germline ends. The material was CD8+ T cells sorted from blood, obtained between weeks 55 and 65, from a patient treated with tofacitinib. The V call is TRBV4-1, the J call TRBJ1-2; D remains unclear. The clonotype originates from a human donor with alopecia areata. Written as DNA, the CDR3 is TGCGCCAGCAGCCAAGATCGGGGCTACACCTTC. Its translation is CASSQDRGYTF.